The next 3 T cell receptor beta chains were all read from a single sample in a study of blood T cell repertoires in COVID-19. This table comes from immunoSEQ multiplex PCR, and its TCRdb copy is limited to in-frame clones, with some not included. The sample shows 100,000 to 150,000 clones, around 81% of them seen only once. Sequencing was carried out using peripheral blood. These receptors were taken from a woman aged 45-65 years with acute or convalescent COVID-19.

The chain couples TRBV3-1 (or the pseudogene TRBV3-2) to TRBJ2-7; no definite D call. The germline V and J ends were trimmed by 1 base and 6 bases, with 7 bases remaining between them. The CDR3 has 12 amino acids. Germline loops: CDR1 LGHDT, CDR2 YNNKEL (reference sequence). CDR3 sequence: CASSQVGREQYF. CDR3 coding DNA: TGTGCCAGCAGCCAAGTGGGCCGCGAGCAGTACTTC.

This clone has more than one count but fewer than ten. This chain joins TRBV11-1 and TRBJ2-2; D possibly corresponds to TRBD2 (5 bases). The CDR3 is 14 amino acids. Germline lookup yields CDR1 SGHAT and CDR2 FQDESV (reference sequence). V lost 1 base and J lost 9, with 12 bases in between. CDR3 protein: CASSLGWESWELFF. The CDR3 nucleotides read TGTGCCAGCAGCTTAGGCTGGGAGTCTTGGGAGCTGTTTTTT.

This chain joins TRBV29-1 and TRBJ2-7; D might be TRBD2 (5 bases). Per germline, CDR1 SQVTM and CDR2 ANQGSEA. The CDR3 is 11 amino acids. V was trimmed by 5 bases and J by 5 bases, leaving 10 bases between them. The CDR3 sequence: CSVTSTDEQYF. In DNA, the CDR3 is TGCAGCGTTACTAGTACGGACGAGCAGTACTTC.